The rows below give T cell receptor beta chains drawn from one sample of a study of CD8+ T cells in alopecia areata. Produced via immunoSEQ multiplex PCR; TCRdb's table is partial and in-frame only. Here the sample spans 120,000 to 150,000 clones, over 70% being singletons. This specimen consisted of CD8+ T cells sorted from blood, obtained at week 0. The source is a human donor with alopecia areata. CDR3s include the opening cysteine and the closing phenylalanine or tryptophan. The order of the fields is D gene, clone size, V gene, J gene, CDR3 protein, CDR3 DNA. A D gene is named only where the DNA matches it firmly. Rows give clone size only sometimes, using once, few, many, or a class for an expanded clone.

D gene: .; clone size: .; V gene: TRBV30; J gene: TRBJ1-3; CDR3 protein: CAWSAADSGNTIYF; CDR3 DNA: TGTGCCTGGAGCGCGGCTGACTCTGGAAACACCATATATTTT
D gene: TRBD2; clone size: .; V gene: TRBV29-1; J gene: TRBJ2-7; CDR3 protein: CSVEGLAGEFYEQYF; CDR3 DNA: TGCAGCGTTGAAGGACTAGCGGGAGAATTCTACGAGCAGTACTTC
D gene: TRBD1; clone size: .; V gene: TRBV5-6; J gene: TRBJ2-1; CDR3 protein: CASSLGDRGAYNEQFF; CDR3 DNA: TGTGCCAGCAGCTTGGGGGACAGGGGAGCCTACAATGAGCAGTTCTTC
D gene: .; clone size: .; V gene: TRBV25-1; J gene: TRBJ2-3; CDR3 protein: CASSIADTQYF; CDR3 DNA: TGTGCCAGCAGTATTGCAGATACGCAGTATTTT
D gene: .; clone size: once; V gene: TRBV29-1; J gene: TRBJ1-2; CDR3 protein: CSVETPTNYGYTF; CDR3 DNA: TGCAGCGTTGAGACACCCACTAACTATGGCTACACCTTC
D gene: .; clone size: few; V gene: TRBV5-1; J gene: TRBJ1-5; CDR3 protein: CASSLWGPGGVGNQPQHF; CDR3 DNA: TGCGCCAGCAGCTTGTGGGGGCCCGGAGGGGTCGGCAATCAGCCCCAGCATTTT
D gene: .; clone size: .; V gene: TRBV11-2; J gene: TRBJ2-7; CDR3 protein: CASSFTVRPTYEQYF; CDR3 DNA: TGTGCCAGCAGCTTTACGGTCAGGCCGACCTACGAGCAGTACTTC
D gene: TRBD1; clone size: few; V gene: TRBV29-1; J gene: TRBJ2-4; CDR3 protein: CSVYDRDRAKNIQYF; CDR3 DNA: TGCAGCGTTTATGATAGGGACAGGGCCAAAAACATTCAGTACTTC
D gene: .; clone size: .; V gene: TRBV2; J gene: TRBJ2-1; CDR3 protein: CASSRGRGNNEQFF; CDR3 DNA: TGTGCCAGCTCGAGGGGGAGGGGGAACAATGAGCAGTTCTTC
D gene: .; clone size: .; V gene: TRBV7-9; J gene: TRBJ1-1; CDR3 protein: CASSTTGLAEAFF; CDR3 DNA: TGTGCCAGCAGCACAACAGGGTTGGCTGAAGCTTTCTTT
D gene: .; clone size: once; V gene: TRBV7-9; J gene: TRBJ2-7; CDR3 protein: CASSLRAGQVHEQYF; CDR3 DNA: TGTGCCAGCAGCTTAAGGGCCGGACAAGTCCACGAGCAGTACTTC
D gene: .; clone size: .; V gene: TRBV18; J gene: TRBJ2-2; CDR3 protein: CASSPGQATGELFF; CDR3 DNA: TGTGCCAGCTCACCGGGACAAGCTACCGGGGAGCTGTTTTTT
D gene: .; clone size: .; V gene: TRBV10-2; J gene: TRBJ1-2; CDR3 protein: CASIKDGTIGYTF; CDR3 DNA: TGCGCCAGCATTAAAGACGGAACTATTGGCTACACCTTC
D gene: .; clone size: .; V gene: TRBV29-1; J gene: TRBJ2-1; CDR3 protein: CSGGASEQFF; CDR3 DNA: TGCAGCGGCGGAGCTAGTGAGCAGTTCTTC
D gene: .; clone size: .; V gene: TRBV19; J gene: TRBJ1-1; CDR3 protein: CASSTFGQPEAFF; CDR3 DNA: TGTGCCAGTAGTACCTTTGGACAGCCTGAAGCTTTCTTT
D gene: .; clone size: once; V gene: TRBV29-1; J gene: TRBJ1-1; CDR3 protein: CSVEAERTEAFF; CDR3 DNA: TGCAGCGTTGAAGCGGAGCGCACTGAAGCTTTCTTT
D gene: .; clone size: .; V gene: TRBV7-2; J gene: TRBJ1-3; CDR3 protein: CANKRSSGNTIYF; CDR3 DNA: TGTGCCAACAAGAGGAGCTCTGGAAACACCATATATTTT
D gene: .; clone size: .; V gene: TRBV29-1; J gene: TRBJ2-2; CDR3 protein: CSVVLTGELFF; CDR3 DNA: TGCAGCGTTGTCCTCACCGGGGAGCTGTTTTTT
D gene: TRBD2; clone size: .; V gene: TRBV6-1; J gene: TRBJ2-1; CDR3 protein: CASSDGTSAYNEQFF; CDR3 DNA: TGTGCCAGCAGTGACGGGACTAGCGCTTACAATGAGCAGTTCTTC
D gene: .; clone size: .; V gene: TRBV29-1; J gene: TRBJ2-7; CDR3 protein: CSVEDGSSYEQYF; CDR3 DNA: TGCAGCGTTGAAGATGGGAGCTCCTACGAGCAGTACTTC
D gene: TRBD1; clone size: .; V gene: TRBV13; J gene: TRBJ2-4; CDR3 protein: CASSSKEGALAKNIQYF; CDR3 DNA: TGTGCCAGCAGCTCCAAAGAGGGGGCACTAGCCAAAAACATTCAGTACTTC
D gene: .; clone size: .; V gene: TRBV11-2; J gene: TRBJ2-2; CDR3 protein: CASSSTNRNTGELFF; CDR3 DNA: TGTGCCAGCAGCTCTACAAATAGGAACACCGGGGAGCTGTTTTTT
D gene: TRBD1; clone size: .; V gene: TRBV27; J gene: TRBJ1-2; CDR3 protein: CASSWGAGGYYTF; CDR3 DNA: TGTGCCAGCAGTTGGGGGGCAGGGGGTTACTACACCTTC
D gene: TRBD1; clone size: .; V gene: TRBV4-1; J gene: TRBJ1-1; CDR3 protein: CASSQENRGTEAFF; CDR3 DNA: TGCGCCAGCAGCCAAGAGAACAGGGGTACTGAAGCTTTCTTT
D gene: .; clone size: .; V gene: TRBV7-9; J gene: TRBJ1-2; CDR3 protein: CASSLSSRGERLGYTF; CDR3 DNA: TGTGCCAGCAGCTTGTCCTCCCGGGGGGAAAGATTGGGCTACACCTTC
D gene: .; clone size: .; V gene: TRBV5-1; J gene: TRBJ2-3; CDR3 protein: CASSPDRTDTQYF; CDR3 DNA: TGCGCCAGCAGCCCCGACAGGACAGATACGCAGTATTTT
D gene: .; clone size: .; V gene: TRBV5-6; J gene: TRBJ2-1; CDR3 protein: CASSLAPLGPINEQFF; CDR3 DNA: TGTGCCAGCAGCTTGGCCCCACTAGGACCAATTAATGAGCAGTTCTTC
D gene: .; clone size: .; V gene: TRBV10-3; J gene: TRBJ1-5; CDR3 protein: CAISEWPPTDSNQPQHF; CDR3 DNA: TGTGCCATCAGTGAGTGGCCCCCGACAGATAGCAATCAGCCCCAGCATTTT
D gene: .; clone size: .; V gene: TRBV30; J gene: TRBJ1-3; CDR3 protein: CAWSPTSGGGNTIYF; CDR3 DNA: TGTGCCTGGAGTCCCACCAGCGGCGGTGGAAACACCATATATTTT
D gene: .; clone size: .; V gene: TRBV27; J gene: TRBJ2-7; CDR3 protein: CASRGASPLYEQYF; CDR3 DNA: TGTGCCAGCAGGGGGGCGTCTCCTCTCTACGAGCAGTACTTC
D gene: TRBD2; clone size: .; V gene: TRBV27; J gene: TRBJ2-1; CDR3 protein: CASSLTGTSGYNEQFF; CDR3 DNA: TGTGCCAGCAGTTTAACTGGGACTAGCGGTTACAATGAGCAGTTCTTC
D gene: .; clone size: .; V gene: TRBV30; J gene: TRBJ2-2; CDR3 protein: CAWSVSFGSGFAVELFF; CDR3 DNA: TGTGCCTGGAGTGTTTCGTTCGGCTCAGGGTTCGCGGTGGAGCTGTTTTTT
D gene: TRBD2; clone size: .; V gene: TRBV29-1; J gene: TRBJ2-7; CDR3 protein: CSVDDSGGPDYEQYF; CDR3 DNA: TGCAGCGTCGACGATAGCGGGGGCCCCGACTACGAGCAGTACTTC
D gene: .; clone size: .; V gene: TRBV4-1; J gene: TRBJ2-7; CDR3 protein: CASSQEGRKPYEQYF; CDR3 DNA: TGCGCCAGCAGCCAAGAGGGACGGAAGCCCTACGAGCAGTACTTC
D gene: .; clone size: .; V gene: TRBV29-1; J gene: TRBJ1-1; CDR3 protein: CSAEQGTLRTEAFF; CDR3 DNA: TGCAGCGCTGAACAGGGTACTCTCCGCACTGAAGCTTTCTTT
D gene: .; clone size: .; V gene: TRBV30; J gene: TRBJ1-1; CDR3 protein: CAWTYRRVLNTEAFF; CDR3 DNA: TGTGCCTGGACCTACCGGAGGGTCCTGAACACTGAAGCTTTCTTT
D gene: .; clone size: .; V gene: TRBV29-1; J gene: TRBJ2-7; CDR3 protein: CSVEVAGYDEQYF; CDR3 DNA: TGTAGCGTTGAAGTGGCAGGGTACGACGAGCAGTACTTC
D gene: .; clone size: .; V gene: TRBV6-5; J gene: TRBJ2-2; CDR3 protein: CASSYGWGTGELFF; CDR3 DNA: TGTGCCAGCAGTTACGGGTGGGGGACCGGGGAGCTGTTTTTT
D gene: .; clone size: .; V gene: TRBV10-3; J gene: TRBJ2-7; CDR3 protein: CAIVEGDRSYEQYF; CDR3 DNA: TGTGCCATCGTGGAGGGTGATAGGTCCTACGAGCAGTACTTC
D gene: .; clone size: once; V gene: TRBV6-5; J gene: TRBJ2-5; CDR3 protein: CASSPGQVHQETQYF; CDR3 DNA: TGTGCCAGCAGTCCCGGGCAGGTACATCAAGAGACCCAGTACTTC
D gene: .; clone size: .; V gene: TRBV2; J gene: TRBJ2-3; CDR3 protein: CAMGSYTDTQYF; CDR3 DNA: TGTGCCATGGGGAGCTACACAGATACGCAGTATTTT
D gene: .; clone size: .; V gene: TRBV27; J gene: TRBJ2-3; CDR3 protein: CATGRLDTQYF; CDR3 DNA: TGTGCCACCGGCAGGTTGGATACGCAGTATTTT
D gene: TRBD1; clone size: .; V gene: TRBV27; J gene: TRBJ1-1; CDR3 protein: CASRTPGTGNTEAFF; CDR3 DNA: TGTGCCAGCAGAACCCCCGGGACAGGGAACACTGAAGCTTTCTTT
D gene: TRBD1; clone size: few; V gene: TRBV29-1; J gene: TRBJ2-7; CDR3 protein: CSVYGQGNEQYF; CDR3 DNA: TGCAGCGTTTATGGACAGGGAAACGAGCAGTACTTC
D gene: .; clone size: .; V gene: TRBV7-6; J gene: TRBJ2-5; CDR3 protein: CASSPRTTQETQYF; CDR3 DNA: TGTGCCAGCAGCCCACGGACCACTCAAGAGACCCAGTACTTC
D gene: TRBD1; clone size: .; V gene: TRBV5-1; J gene: TRBJ1-5; CDR3 protein: CASSLDRGLNQPQHF; CDR3 DNA: TGCGCCAGCAGCCTGGACAGGGGGCTCAATCAGCCCCAGCATTTT
D gene: TRBD1; clone size: .; V gene: TRBV7-9; J gene: TRBJ1-4; CDR3 protein: CASSAPTGSGGEKLFF; CDR3 DNA: TGTGCCAGCAGCGCCCCGACAGGGTCTGGCGGTGAAAAACTGTTTTTT
D gene: .; clone size: .; V gene: TRBV7-9; J gene: TRBJ2-7; CDR3 protein: CASSLASEMDTEQYF; CDR3 DNA: TGTGCCAGCAGCTTAGCGTCCGAAATGGATACCGAGCAGTACTTC
D gene: .; clone size: .; V gene: TRBV27; J gene: TRBJ2-1; CDR3 protein: CASSPSVEIRDNEQFF; CDR3 DNA: TGTGCCAGCAGTCCGAGCGTGGAGATTAGGGACAATGAGCAGTTCTTC
D gene: .; clone size: .; V gene: TRBV5-4; J gene: TRBJ1-1; CDR3 protein: CASKVRENTEAFF; CDR3 DNA: TGTGCCAGCAAAGTAAGGGAGAACACTGAAGCTTTCTTT
D gene: TRBD1; clone size: .; V gene: TRBV7-6; J gene: TRBJ2-7; CDR3 protein: CASSLDRGDEQYF; CDR3 DNA: TGTGCCAGCAGCTTAGACAGGGGGGACGAGCAGTACTTC
D gene: .; clone size: .; V gene: TRBV9; J gene: TRBJ2-7; CDR3 protein: CASSPQAFQGKQYF; CDR3 DNA: TGTGCCAGCAGCCCCCAGGCGTTTCAGGGGAAGCAGTACTTC
D gene: .; clone size: .; V gene: TRBV4-1; J gene: TRBJ2-2; CDR3 protein: CASSQDLQSGGESTGELFF; CDR3 DNA: TGCGCCAGCAGCCAAGATCTTCAGTCGGGGGGCGAGAGCACCGGGGAGCTGTTTTTT
D gene: TRBD1; clone size: .; V gene: TRBV10-1; J gene: TRBJ2-7; CDR3 protein: CASSGPMDRDEQYF; CDR3 DNA: TGCGCCAGCAGTGGCCCTATGGACAGGGACGAGCAGTACTTC
D gene: .; clone size: .; V gene: TRBV7-9; J gene: TRBJ2-4; CDR3 protein: CASSPSTDRSKNIQYF; CDR3 DNA: TGTGCCAGCAGCCCAAGCACCGACAGGAGCAAAAACATTCAGTACTTC
D gene: .; clone size: .; V gene: TRBV15; J gene: TRBJ2-1; CDR3 protein: CATSRDWVNEQFF; CDR3 DNA: TGTGCCACCAGCAGAGATTGGGTCAATGAGCAGTTCTTC
D gene: .; clone size: .; V gene: TRBV27; J gene: TRBJ1-1; CDR3 protein: CASSLGTEAFF; CDR3 DNA: TGTGCCAGCAGTCTGGGCACTGAAGCTTTCTTT
D gene: .; clone size: .; V gene: TRBV7-9; J gene: TRBJ2-5; CDR3 protein: CASSLREQETQYF; CDR3 DNA: TGTGCCAGCAGCTTGAGAGAACAAGAGACCCAGTACTTC